This is a list of T cell receptor beta chains from one sample in a study of cytomegalovirus exposure and HLA in healthy donors. TCRdb's table, derived via immunoSEQ multiplex PCR, lists solely in-frame clones and lacks some. Here the sample spans 120,000 to 150,000 clones, around 65% being singletons. Sequences were obtained from PBMCs. Receptor source: a male donor in good health and CMV-seronegative. Each CDR3 is given with its conserved first and last residue. The D gene is left open where the match is weak. Only part of the rows carry a size: once, few, many, or a class if the clone is expanded.

D gene,V gene,clone size,J gene,CDR3 DNA,CDR3 protein
NA,TRBV5-1,NA,TRBJ1-4,TGCGCCAGCAGCTTGGGCCCGGCAACTAATGAAAAACTGTTTTTT,CASSLGPATNEKLFF
NA,TRBV6-1,few,TRBJ1-1,TGTGCCAGCAGTGAAGCAGCATTGAACACTGAAGCTTTCTTT,CASSEAALNTEAFF
TRBD2,TRBV7-8,NA,TRBJ2-5,TGTGCCAGCAGCTTAGGGGGACTAGCGGGGGGCTTCCAAGAGACCCAGTACTTC,CASSLGGLAGGFQETQYF
TRBD1,TRBV5-6,NA,TRBJ2-2,TGTGCCAGCAGCGACAAGGGACAGGGGGCGTACGGGGAGCTGTTTTTT,CASSDKGQGAYGELFF
TRBD1,TRBV7-3,NA,TRBJ1-2,TGTGCCAGCAGCCCCGGGACAGGCAGAGGCTATGGCTACACCTTC,CASSPGTGRGYGYTF
TRBD1,TRBV6-5,NA,TRBJ1-2,TGTGCCAGCAGTGGAGGGACAGGAGTGATCTATGGCTACACCTTC,CASSGGTGVIYGYTF
NA,TRBV7-6,NA,TRBJ2-7,TGTGCCAGCAGCCGTGGAGCGAATTACGAGCAGTACTTC,CASSRGANYEQYF
TRBD1,TRBV5-4,few,TRBJ1-1,TGTGCCAGCAGCTTGGCAGGGGGCGCTTTCGCTGAAGCTTTCTTT,CASSLAGGAFAEAFF
NA,TRBV6-1,NA,TRBJ1-3,TGTGCCAGCAGTGAACAAACTCTCTCTGGAAACACCATATATTTT,CASSEQTLSGNTIYF
NA,TRBV5-1,NA,TRBJ2-5,TGCGCCAGCAGCCCGAGCGGACAGTCCTCAGGGACCCAGTACTTC,CASSPSGQSSGTQYF
TRBD1,TRBV29-1,NA,TRBJ2-1,TGCAGCGTTGAACTGAGGGGGACAGGCCGCTACAATGAGCAGTTCTTC,CSVELRGTGRYNEQFF
NA,TRBV6-5,once,TRBJ2-5,TGTGCCAGCAGTTCCCTGGGGGGTCCGGAGACCCAGTACTTC,CASSSLGGPETQYF
NA,TRBV18,NA,TRBJ1-1,TGTGCCAGCTCATCGTTGACAATCTCTATCTCTGAAGCTTTCTTT,CASSSLTISISEAFF
TRBD1,TRBV6-5,NA,TRBJ2-7,TGTGCCAGCAGTCTCGACAGGGGGGTCAACGAGCAGTACTTC,CASSLDRGVNEQYF
NA,TRBV4-3,NA,TRBJ1-1,TGCGCCAGCAGCCACGACCCGGGGACTGAAGCTTTCTTT,CASSHDPGTEAFF
TRBD1,TRBV19,NA,TRBJ2-7,TGTGCCAGTAGTGTAGGGACAGGGATTTACGAGCAGTACTTC,CASSVGTGIYEQYF